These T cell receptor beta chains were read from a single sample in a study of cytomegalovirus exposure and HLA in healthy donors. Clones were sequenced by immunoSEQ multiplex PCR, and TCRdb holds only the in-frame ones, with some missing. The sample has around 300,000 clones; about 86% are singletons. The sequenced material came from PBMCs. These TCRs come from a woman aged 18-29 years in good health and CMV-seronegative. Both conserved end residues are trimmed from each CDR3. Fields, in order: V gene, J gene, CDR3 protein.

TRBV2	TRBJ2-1	ASSPGTSGIEEQF
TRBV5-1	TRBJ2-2	ASSLFSSNTGELF
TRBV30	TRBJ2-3	ACSTGLAGTDTQY
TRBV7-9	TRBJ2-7	ASSSTYEQY
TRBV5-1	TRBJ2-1	ASSLVREGVNEQF
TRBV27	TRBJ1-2	ASSLAWGETGGYT
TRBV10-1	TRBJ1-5	ASSGQYNQPQH
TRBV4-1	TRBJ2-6	ASSYETSGANVLT
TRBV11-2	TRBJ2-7	ASSRLRYEQY
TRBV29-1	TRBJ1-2	SADSREGYT
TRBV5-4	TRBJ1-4	ASSLGAATNEKLF
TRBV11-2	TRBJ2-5	ASSASTGAGETQY
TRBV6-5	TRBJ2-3	ASSRQGASTDTQY
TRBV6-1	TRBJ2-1	ASSGDRGRYNEQF
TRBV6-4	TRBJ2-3	ASSDFASGGTDTQY
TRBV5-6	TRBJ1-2	ASGWDSYT
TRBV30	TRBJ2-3	AWSVSGDTQY
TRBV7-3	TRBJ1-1	ASSLRRTGNTEAF
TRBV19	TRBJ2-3	ASSIASGSTDTQY
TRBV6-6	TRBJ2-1	ASSYMGGDEQF
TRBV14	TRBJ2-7	ASRRTGQNYEQY
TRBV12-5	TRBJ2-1	ASGLTGSYNEQF
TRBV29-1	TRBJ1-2	SVGSADGYT
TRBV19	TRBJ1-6	ASSPRQTFSYNSPLH
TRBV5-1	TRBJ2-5	ASSLAWAGYQETQY
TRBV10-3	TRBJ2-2	AISVGGRAEGELF
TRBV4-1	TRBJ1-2	ASSQGVPFFTSRASGGYT
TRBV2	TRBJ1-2	AREETGQGSHGYT
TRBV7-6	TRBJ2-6	ASSLEQPLSGANVLT
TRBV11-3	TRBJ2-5	ASSLDGLAQETQY
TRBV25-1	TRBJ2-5	ASSEMASGGGQETQY
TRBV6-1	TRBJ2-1	ASSVIAGGSYNEQF
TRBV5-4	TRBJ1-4	ASRSSTGTNEKLF
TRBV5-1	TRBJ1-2	ASSLGQSSNYGYT
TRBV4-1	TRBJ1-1	ASSQWDRVNTEAF
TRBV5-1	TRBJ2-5	ASSTSGGGETQY
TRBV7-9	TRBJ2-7	ASTSGDRRPYEQY
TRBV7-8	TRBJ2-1	ASSPVAGGLWEQF
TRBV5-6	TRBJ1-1	ASSFWLVQAYTEAF
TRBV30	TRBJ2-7	AWTPGTGYLYEQY
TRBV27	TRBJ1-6	ASSIPGNSPLH
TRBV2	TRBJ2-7	ASRLGQGYQEQY
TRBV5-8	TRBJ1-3	ASSWTGAGNTIY
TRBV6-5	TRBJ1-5	ASTDRVDQPQH
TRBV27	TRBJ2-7	ASRTKAGGLYEQY
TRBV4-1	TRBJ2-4	ASSKIWGTGDKNIQY
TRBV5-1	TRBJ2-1	ASSPAPSAGVGEQF
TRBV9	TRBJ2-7	ASSPDKVQY
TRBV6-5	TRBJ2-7	ASTLGLHSYEQY